The clone carrying this T cell receptor (beta chain) came up many times. Template switching by 5'RACE produced TCR cDNA, adding a universal primer site and UMIs. TCRdb analysed the 5' RACE reads with MiXCR anew, one entry per CDR3 protein. This table holds some 500,000 distinct CDR3 sequences, 13% found once. This sample was included in a study of T cells after yellow fever vaccination. V was clipped by 0 bases and J by 1 base; unmatched bases: 2. Germline values: CDR1 LGHNA, CDR2 YNFKEQ. This CDR3 comprises 17 residues. The rearrangement uses TRBV4-2 and TRBJ2-3; 12 nucleotides line up with TRBD2. This receptor was identified in a man under 40 who received the YFV17D yellow fever vaccine. Sequences were derived from PBMCs, sampled on the day of the yellow fever booster vaccination. In nucleotides, the CDR3 is TGTGCCAGCAGCCAAGAGGCTAGCGGGAGGGGCACAGATACGCAGTATTTT. It translates to CASSQEASGRGTDTQYF.